A selection of T cell receptor beta chains follows, all from one sample in a study of shared clonotypes between healthy human individuals. TCRdb's copy holds only in-frame clones and misses some; the assay was immunoSEQ multiplex PCR. The data show around 690,000 clones, roughly 88% seen once. Sequenced: memory CD8+ T cells from PBMCs. These receptors were collected from a man aged 18 to 30 in good health. Some clones in this sample may be carry-over from other donors' samples. Each CDR3 is given with its conserved first and last residue.

V	length	CDR3
TRBV25-1	18	CASSDGRTSGSSYNEQFF
TRBV6-1	15	CASSEAVMGLDEQYF
TRBV6-5	14	CASSLGGIIDEQYF
TRBV7-8	15	CASTLLLEGGSPQHF
TRBV7-2	15	CASSSPREPDNEQFF
TRBV28	12	CASSLFAYEQYF
TRBV4-1	16	CASSQGSGPAFYEQYF
TRBV6-9	17	CASSYSMGQRYNYGYTF
TRBV27	15	CASSVAGRSSYEQYF
TRBV30	11	CAWSVAYEQYF
TRBV27	16	CASSLLAGASYNEQFF
TRBV4-1	15	CASSQGTRPIDEQFF
TRBV29-1	13	CSVEARDNHGYTF
TRBV15	14	CATGGTQAAYEQYF
TRBV11-2	16	CASSRISGRGVGELFF
TRBV7-9	15	CASSPNRNKFTEAFF
TRBV4-1	17	CASSPNPGTGPGTEAFF
TRBV19	20	CASSTKPGLAGGASNDEQYF
TRBV28	15	CASSYPRQGINEQYF
TRBV18	15	CASSPPAGTDYEQYF